This TCR beta chain was recovered during a study of blood T cell repertoires in COVID-19. Study context: Samples of COVID-19 (acute and convalescent) were obtained from the United States, Italy and Spain. Sources were T cells, B-cell-depleted T cells, or PBMCs; the material itself was cDNA or gDNA.

Enrollment of patients from Seattle took place during active infection, with longitudinal follow-up. Original analysis: Reference gene primer amplification gave nucleated cell count estimates. Using immunoSEQ multiplex PCR, the repertoire was profiled, and TCRdb retains in-frame clones only, with some absent. V, J and clone size were drawn from that table, and D and trimming were deduced from the DNA. This table has about 120,000 clones, 90% appearing once. The receptor comes from a woman between 55 and 75 years old with COVID-19, enrolled during active disease. What was sequenced was peripheral blood.

The CDR3 loop reads CSASSGGTGRQYF. CDR3 DNA: TGCAGTGCTAGTTCGGGCGGGACAGGAAGGCAGTATTTT. The gene calls are TRBV20-1 and TRBJ2-3, with 8 bases that match TRBD1. Germline V gene lookup returns CDR1 DFQATT and CDR2 SNEGSKA (reference sequence). This CDR3 has 13 amino acids. After removal of 3 bases from V and 11 bases from J, the junction contained 10 bases not matched to a gene.